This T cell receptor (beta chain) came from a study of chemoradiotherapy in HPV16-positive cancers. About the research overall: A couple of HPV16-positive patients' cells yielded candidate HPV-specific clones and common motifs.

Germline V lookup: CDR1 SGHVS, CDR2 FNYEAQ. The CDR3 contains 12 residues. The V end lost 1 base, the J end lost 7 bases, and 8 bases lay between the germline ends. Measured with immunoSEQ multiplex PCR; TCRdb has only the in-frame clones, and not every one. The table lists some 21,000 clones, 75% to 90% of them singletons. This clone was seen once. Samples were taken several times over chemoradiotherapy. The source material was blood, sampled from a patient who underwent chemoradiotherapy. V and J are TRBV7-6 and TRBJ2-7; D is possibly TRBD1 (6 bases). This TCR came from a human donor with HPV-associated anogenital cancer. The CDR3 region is CASSLGDREQYF. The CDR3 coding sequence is TGTGCCAGCAGCTTAGGCGACAGGGAGCAGTACTTC.